There are many counts of the clone carrying this TCR beta chain. Its antigen is unknown. Individual cDNA molecules carried attached unique molecular identifiers. TCRdb called the 5' RACE reads again in MiXCR, with one record for every CDR3 protein. The sample holds 50,000 to 80,000 distinct CDR3 sequences, roughly 5% seen once. This sample is drawn from a study of early T cells in non-severe SARS-CoV-2 infection. Study background: Investigators sequenced bulk RNA drawn from unsorted whole blood, and chains remained unpaired.

Findings and caveats of the study: CD4 and private specificities were missed by VDJdb matching, which favored anti-spike CD8 responses.

V lost 6 bases and J lost 0, with 14 bases in between. The germline V gene has CDR1 LNHDA and CDR2 SQIVND (reference sequence). This CDR3 contains 15 residues. The chain couples TRBV19 to TRBJ1-1; D perhaps matches TRBD1 (6 bases). The sequencing sample was made of whole blood. This clonotype originated in an adult who was a healthcare worker with PCR-confirmed SARS-CoV-2 infection or an uninfected control (not recorded which). The CDR3 region is CASRSDSIMNTEAFF. The DNA of the CDR3 is TGTGCCAGTAGATCGGACAGCATTATGAACACTGAAGCTTTCTTT.